This T cell receptor (beta chain) originates from a study of blood T cell repertoires in COVID-19 (TCRdb year 2020). Background on the whole study: Samples from collaborators originated in the United States, Italy and Spain and spanned both the acute and convalescent phases of COVID-19. The repertoires were released in a freely available public database intended as a resource for research on the immune response to SARS-CoV-2. The samples were drawn from the first 160 participants of the ongoing ImmuneRACE study and from some 1,300 subjects provided by 6 global collaborators. The dataset comprised deeply sampled blood TCRbeta repertoires from subjects exposed to, actively infected with, or recovered from COVID-19. A de-identified subject ID, COVID-19 status, age in years and sex were almost always included in the sample metadata. Where available, HLA class I and class II types were obtained from metadata supplied by the sample provider rather than from assay-based typing. The material from the prospective study consisted of cDNA or gDNA derived from T cells, B-cell-depleted T cells, or PBMCs. The study at large found these results: The amount of clinical and demographic metadata varied by source and participant and was provided uncurated.

Enrolling through a virtual design, the prospective study's participants ranged in age from roughly 18 to 89 years and lived across approximately 25 United States geographic areas. Cohort assignment in the prospective study relied on participant-reported clinical history from a screening survey and a study questionnaire. For ImmuneRACE Cohort 3, a participant was defined as recovered based on two consecutive negative NP/OP PCR tests, clearance by a healthcare professional, or resolution of symptoms. In the prospective study, mobile phlebotomists collected whole blood, serum and a nasopharyngeal or oropharyngeal swab from each participant. Participants in the prospective study had the option to provide additional blood draws and questionnaires over a roughly 2-month period. Prospective study blood samples were shipped either frozen or at room temperature before DNA extraction. With respect to this clone: Its antigen is currently not known. No base quality values were provided; no much bigger clone lies one nucleotide off.

The immunoSEQ Assay, a bias-controlled multiplex PCR, was used to amplify TCRbeta CDR3 regions from genomic DNA. In the source study's methods: The number of nucleated cells in each sample was estimated by amplification of reference gene primers within the assay. Sequence reads were collapsed and filtered to measure the absolute abundance of every unique TCRbeta CDR3 rearrangement. For each sample, productive Simpson clonality was calculated by taking the square root of Simpson's diversity index across productive rearrangements. Not all clones reach the TCRdb copy of this immuneACCESS table, which keeps in-frame sequences only. Checked studies attribute under half of the gap to unresolved V genes and leave the rest unexplained. Clone size and V and J calls were adopted from that table, with D and trimming inferred from the DNA. The sample table records around 370,000 clones; approximately 90% of these occur just once. The leading ten clones occupy roughly 1.2% of the sample.

V was cut back by 1 base and J by 4 bases, leaving a gap of 14 bases between them. The germline V gene (reference sequence) specifies LNHDA as CDR1 and SQIVND as CDR2. The CDR3 spans 17 residues, from the cysteine through the phenylalanine. The read is trimmed to its CDR3 DNA, 51 bases read in frame from base 1. Sequencing used PBMCs or T cells enriched from blood (not recorded which). The TCR sequence derives from a woman younger than 30 who had recovered from COVID-19. Rearrangement joined TRBV19 to TRBJ1-6; a tentative D match to TRBD1 spans 5 bases. The CDR3 is CASSIASGQAYNSPLHF. The sequenced DNA: TGTGCCAGTAGTATAGCAAGTGGACAAGCTTATAATTCACCCCTCCACTTT.